The next 17 T cell receptor beta chains were all read from a single sample in a study of shared clonotypes between healthy human individuals. TCRdb's table, derived via immunoSEQ multiplex PCR, lists solely in-frame clones and lacks some. The sample holds about 2.4 million clones, roughly 93% seen once. Sequencing used naive CD4+ T cells from PBMCs. Subset reported: CD45RA+ positively selected. The receptors derive from a man aged 18 to 30 in good health. Some clones in this sample may be carry-over from other donors' samples.

The rearrangement links TRBV28 to TRBJ1-1; 8 positions agree with TRBD1. CDR3 length equals 14 residues. V lost 5 bases, J lost 6 bases, and 8 bases stayed unmatched. CDR1 MDHEN and CDR2 SYDVKM come from the germline V gene. The DNA of the CDR3 is TGTGCCAGCAGTGTTGACAGGGGAAAAGCTGAAGCTTTCTTT. Its translation is CASSVDRGKAEAFF.

The chain's CDR3 is CASSLSAGGREKLFF. CDR3 DNA sequence: TGTGCCAGCAGTTTATCCGCAGGGGGAAGGGAAAAACTGTTTTTT. This chain links TRBV28 with TRBJ1-4; 7 bases fit TRBD1. The junction had 7 bases not matched to a gene; V was cut back by 1 base and J by 8 bases. Germline values: CDR1 MDHEN, CDR2 SYDVKM. This CDR3 has 15 residues.

V is TRBV5-8 and J is TRBJ2-7; 8 nucleotides agree with TRBD2. The ends lost 4 bases at V and 1 base at J; junction bases unmatched: 10. In germline, CDR1 is SGHTS, CDR2 YDEGEE. The CDR3 is made up of 16 amino acids. The CDR3 region is CASSRGVLAGSYEQYF. CDR3 DNA sequence: TGTGCCAGCAGCCGGGGGGTGTTAGCGGGGTCCTACGAGCAGTACTTC.

This rearrangement joins TRBV28 to TRBJ2-1; TRBD1 agrees at 10 bases. Germline CDR1 reads MDHEN; CDR2 reads SYDVKM. There are 19 residues in the CDR3. Trimming removed 7 bases from V and 0 bases from J; junction bases left unmatched: 15. CDR3 in amino acids: CASKAMGGQGTSSYNEQFF. CDR3 coding DNA: TGTGCCAGCAAGGCCATGGGGGGACAGGGGACGAGCTCCTACAATGAGCAGTTCTTC.

The CDR3 nucleotides read TGTGCCAGCAGCTTCCGGCTAGACTTAGGAGAGACCCAGTACTTC. As protein: CASSFRLDLGETQYF. The V and J genes are TRBV5-4 and TRBJ2-5; D remains ambiguous. CDR1 and CDR2 (germline): SGHNT, YYREEE (reference sequence). Trimming cost V 2 bases and J 4 bases, with 15 bases left between them. The CDR3 sequence is 15 residues long.

The chain combines TRBV27 with TRBJ2-4; 9 positions match TRBD2. The CDR3 sequence is 16 residues long. The V gene end was trimmed by 2 bases and the J gene end by 3 bases; junction bases not matched to a gene: 5. Germline CDR1 MNHEY, CDR2 SMNVEV (reference sequence). CDR3 protein: CASSLMAGGGKNIQYF. The DNA for the CDR3 is TGTGCCAGCAGTTTAATGGCGGGAGGGGGCAAAAACATTCAGTACTTC.

The chain is built from TRBV11-2 and TRBJ2-3; no reliable D call. CDR1 SGHAT and CDR2 FQNNGV come from the germline V gene. The V end was cut by 4 bases, the J end by 0 bases, with 8 bases between. The CDR3 has 14 amino acids. The CDR3, as DNA: TGTGCCAGCAGCTCCTTAGTAAGCACAGATACGCAGTATTTT. Amino acid sequence: CASSSLVSTDTQYF. Filled out from reference TRBV11-2 and TRBJ2-3, the complete variable domain reads EAGVAQSPRYKIIEKRQSVAFWCNPISGHATLYWYQQILGQGPKLLIQFQNNGVVDDSQLPKDRFSAERLKGVDSTLKIQPAKLEDSAVYLCASSSLVSTDTQYFGPGTRLTVL.

A word on this clone: At the DNA level, this CDR3 is encoded by other sequences in the same sample as well. The genes are TRBV28 and TRBJ2-7, with TRBD1 as a possible D gene (6 bases). V was pared by 3 bases and J by 0 bases, with 9 bases between. Per germline, CDR1 MDHEN and CDR2 SYDVKM. The CDR3 spans 14 residues. CDR3 region: CASSFLDSSYEQYF. The CDR3 DNA reads as TGTGCCAGCAGTTTTCTGGACAGCTCCTACGAGCAGTACTTC.

CDR3 in DNA: TGCGCCAGCAGCTTGGTAGTAACGAGAACGGAGACCCAGTACTTC. Translating it yields CASSLVVTRTETQYF. This chain uses TRBV5-1 with TRBJ2-5; no firm D call. Germline loops: CDR1 SGHRS, CDR2 YFSETQ. This CDR3 has 15 amino acids. Trimming cost V 0 bases and J 5 bases, with 14 bases left between them. The entire variable domain, with the rest obtained from reference TRBV5-1 and TRBJ2-5, is as follows: KAGVTQTPRYLIKTRGQQVTLSCSPISGHRSVSWYQQTPGQGLQFLFEYFSETQRNKGNFPGRFSGRQFSNSRSEMNVSTLELGDSALYLCASSLVVTRTETQYFGPGTRLLVL.

V gene TRBV4-1 combines with J gene TRBJ2-5; 8 bases line up with TRBD1. This CDR3 region has 16 residues. Germline loops: CDR1 MGHRA, CDR2 YSYEKL. Germline trimming cut 1 base from V and 7 bases from J; bases unmatched to any gene: 11. CDR3 coding DNA: TGCGCCAGCAGCCAAGCCCGGCAGGGGGCAGGGGTGACCCAGTACTTC. Encoded protein: CASSQARQGAGVTQYF.

This sequence joins TRBV7-2 and TRBJ2-1, with D possibly being TRBD2 (5 bases). The CDR3 runs 13 residues. Trimming removed 5 bases from V and 4 bases from J, with 9 bases in between. CDR1 is SGHTA, CDR2 FQGNSA, per germline. CDR3 sequence: CASSQDSYNEQFF. The CDR3, as DNA: TGTGCCAGCAGCCAGGACTCTTACAATGAGCAGTTCTTC.

The chain joins TRBV27 to TRBJ2-5; D might be TRBD2 (6 bases). The germline gives CDR1 MNHEY, CDR2 SMNVEV (reference sequence). Trimming left V 7 bases short and J 10 bases short, with 34 bases between. The CDR3 sequence is 18 residues long. The CDR3: CASTASTGRLPDGSRQYF. CDR3 bases: TGTGCCAGCACCGCTTCCACCGGGAGACTCCCGGATGGGAGTCGCCAGTACTTC.

The V call is TRBV19, the J call TRBJ2-1, with 13 nucleotides matching TRBD2. Germline V CDR1 and CDR2: LNHDA, SQIVND (reference sequence). V was clipped by 7 bases and J by 0 bases; unmatched bases: 12. The CDR3 length is 19 residues. The CDR3 bases are TGTGCCAGTACCCCGACTAGCGGGAGGCTCACGAGCTCCTACAATGAGCAGTTCTTC. The encoded protein is CASTPTSGRLTSSYNEQFF.

This clone is a singleton in its sample. The chain has TRBV10-3 and TRBJ2-7; a possible D gene is TRBD1 (5 bases). The V and J ends lost 7 bases and 2 bases respectively, with 12 bases between them. This CDR3 region has 13 residues. The germline V gene encodes CDR1 ENHRY and CDR2 SYGVKD. Here the CDR3 reads CAIKGQGAYEQYF. The CDR3 region has the DNA TGTGCCATCAAGGGGCAGGGTGCCTACGAGCAGTACTTC.

This chain uses TRBV27 with TRBJ2-2; 11 bases align to TRBD2. There are 14 residues in the CDR3. Germline V gene data show CDR1 as MNHEY and CDR2 as SMNVEV (reference sequence). The trim removed 9 bases at V and 5 bases at J, leaving 5 bases unmatched. CDR3 nucleotide sequence: TGTGCCAGAGAAGGGACTAGCGGAACCGGGGAGCTGTTTTTT. It is translated as CAREGTSGTGELFF.

The chain employs TRBV5-1 and TRBJ2-4; 10 positions match TRBD1. V dropped 4 bases and J dropped 14; count of bases not matched to a gene: 9. CDR1 is SGHRS and CDR2 is YFSETQ in the germline V gene. The CDR3 consists of 13 residues. The DNA for the CDR3 is TGCGCCAGCAGCCGTAACGACGGGACAGGGGAGTACTTC. Translated, it gives CASSRNDGTGEYF.

The V and J genes are TRBV7-8 and TRBJ2-2; D not resolved. V was pared by 1 base and J by 1 base, with 7 bases between. The CDR3 is 15 residues long. Germline CDR1 is SGHVS and CDR2 is FQNEAQ. The CDR3 region has the DNA TGTGCCAGCAGCTTAGGCCAGGAGAACACCGGGGAGCTGTTTTTT. This gives the protein CASSLGQENTGELFF.